This T cell receptor beta chain was captured by sequencing in a study of CD8+CD57+ T cells in acquired aplastic anemia. Overall study context: On average, sorted CD4+ and CD8+ cells gave 3 to 4 ug of DNA.

TCR beta VDJ combinations and CDR3 sequences were profiled from genomic DNA. TCRdb reanalysed the reads using MiXCR and keeps one entry per CDR3 protein. The repertoire includes roughly 200,000 distinct CDR3 sequences, roughly 65% of them detected once, and approximately 40% sits in the top ten. Study-wide points: Researchers report that 25 to 30 CD8+ CDR3 sequences appeared in both patients and controls.

Germline CDR1 and CDR2: LGHNA and YSLEER. Trimming left V 0 bases short and J 6 bases short, with 15 bases between. This CDR3 is 15 amino acids long. Turning to this clonotype: The antigen is not known.

Individuals selected for sequencing had exhibited CD8+CD57+ cell expansion on flow cytometry. The TCR sequence derives from a human donor with aplastic anemia. The V gene is TRBV4-3, the J gene TRBJ2-7; D is undetermined. The sequenced material came from sorted CD4+, CD8+, or CD8+CD57+ T cells (not recorded which) from PBMCs. The CDR3 here is CASSQDLDPPGEQYF. In DNA, the CDR3 is TGCGCCAGCAGCCAAGATCTCGACCCTCCGGGCGAGCAGTACTTC.